Here is one T cell receptor beta chain with its context. Its antigen is currently unknown. Documented treatment: 10-day PBMC culture with coronavirus spike peptide pools or control peptides (ViraFEST assay). Ahead of the COVID-19 pandemic (2011-2018), the CD4+ T cells of the unexposed donor were collected. Cultured CD4+ T cells had their DNA profiled by the Oncomine TCR Beta short-read assay. Via MiXCR, TCRdb re-called the PCR reads, giving one row per CDR3 protein. Here the sample spans more than 6,000 distinct CDR3 sequences, 37% being singletons. Germline CDR1 and CDR2: LGHNT and FRNRAP. The CDR3 is made up of 15 amino acids. Trimming left V 0 bases short and J 1 base short, with 9 bases between. The sample comes from a study of vaccination and CD4 T cells after COVID-19. Looking at the study overall: The makeup of the convalescents was six males and four females, two of them Hispanic.

The rearrangement joins TRBV12-5 to TRBJ1-1, with D perhaps TRBD1 (5 bases). This clonotype was sampled from a human donor in good health. The sequencing sample was made of CD4+ T cells from blood, cultured in vitro. CDR3 loop: CASGLVPGGNTEAFF. CDR3 bases: TGTGCTAGTGGTTTGGTACCGGGGGGGAACACTGAAGCTTTCTTT. The full variable domain, completed using reference TRBV12-5 and TRBJ1-1, is DARVTQTPRHKVTEMGQEVTMRCQPILGHNTVFWYRQTMMQGLELLAYFRNRAPLDDSGMPKDRFSAEMPDATLATLKIQPSEPRDSAVYFCASGLVPGGNTEAFFGQGTRLTVV.